The next 25 T cell receptor beta chains were all read from a single sample in a study of OX40 agonist ivuxolimab in advanced cancers. Data came from immunoSEQ multiplex PCR; TCRdb stores just in-frame clones and leaves some out. The sample gives about 87,000 clones, about 86% of which show up once; around 1.6% is in the top ten. Sequenced here: CD4+ or CD8+ T cells sorted from blood, sampled in a trial of the OX40 agonist ivuxolimab. Every receptor here comes from an adult with an advanced solid tumor such as melanoma, head and neck, liver or kidney cancer.

J is TRBJ2-1 and V is TRBV19, with 8 bases identical to TRBD1. The CDR3 is made up of 15 amino acids. V lost 6 bases, J lost 7 bases, and 11 bases stayed unmatched. Germline CDR1 and CDR2: LNHDA and SQIVND (reference sequence). CDR3 amino acids: CASRGGQGARNEQFF. CDR3 DNA: TGTGCCAGTAGGGGGGGCCAGGGGGCGCGTAATGAGCAGTTCTTC. Full variable domain (missing parts from reference TRBV19 and TRBJ2-1): DGGITQSPKYLFRKEGQNVTLSCEQNLNHDAMYWYRQDPGQGLRLIYYSQIVNDFQKGDIAEGYSVSREKKESFPLTVTSAQKNPTAFYLCASRGGQGARNEQFFGPGTRLTVL.

This chain connects TRBV11-2 to TRBJ1-5; D ambiguous. Germline CDR1 SGHAT, CDR2 FQNNGV. The CDR3 totals 13 residues. V lost 3 bases and J 1 base, leaving 4 bases between the germline ends. The CDR3 DNA follows: TGTGCCAGCAGCTTGGGGAGCAATCAGCCCCAGCATTTT. This sequence encodes CASSLGSNQPQHF.

This rearrangement joins TRBV18 to TRBJ2-7; D is ambiguous. Per the germline V gene, CDR1 is KGHSH and CDR2 is LQKENI. The length of the CDR3 is 12 residues. V was shortened by 8 bases and J by 7 bases, with 15 bases between the two germline ends. The CDR3 nucleotides read TGTGCCAGCCAGACCTTGGAAGGGGAGCAGTACTTC. Translation gives CASQTLEGEQYF.

This rearrangement joins TRBV7-3 to TRBJ2-1; 12 bases fit TRBD2. V lost 5 bases, J lost 9 bases, and 8 bases stayed unmatched. The V gene's germline CDR1 is SGHTA and CDR2 FQGTGA. This CDR3 has 15 amino acids. The CDR3 protein is CASSQTSGGAREQFF. CDR3 DNA: TGTGCCAGCAGCCAGACTAGCGGGGGTGCCCGTGAGCAGTTCTTC.

The chain joins TRBV29-1 to TRBJ2-5; D unresolved. V lost 7 bases and J 1 base, leaving 19 bases between the germline ends. The CDR3 contains 15 residues. From germline, CDR1 is SQVTM and CDR2 ANQGSEA. CDR3 region: CSAIRSRSVQETQYF. As DNA, the CDR3 is TGCAGCGCTATAAGATCGAGGAGCGTCCAAGAGACCCAGTACTTC. Drawing the rest from reference TRBV29-1 and TRBJ2-5, the complete variable domain is SAVISQKPSRDICQRGTSLTIQCQVDSQVTMMFWYRQQPGQSLTLIATANQGSEATYESGFVIDKFPISRPNLTFSTLTVSNMSPEDSSIYLCSAIRSRSVQETQYFGPGTRLLVL.

Turning to this clone: A junction boundary mismatches the germline segment, possibly from a read error. The rearrangement links TRBV4-1 to TRBJ1-2; D not resolved. This CDR3 is built from 13 residues. From germline, CDR1 is MGHRA and CDR2 YSYEKL. The DNA of the CDR3 is TGCGCCAGCAGCCAAGATCACTACAGCCGTCGGCCCTTC. Encoded protein: CASSQDHYSRRPF.

The J gene is TRBJ2-7, the V gene TRBV2; 10 bases line up with TRBD2. The CDR3 length is 13 residues. Germline values: CDR1 SNHLY, CDR2 FYNNEI. Losses at the gene ends were 5 bases for V and 6 bases for J; bases not matched to a gene: 4. The CDR3 here is CASSLAGDREQYF. Here the CDR3 DNA reads TGTGCCAGCAGTCTAGCGGGAGACCGCGAGCAGTACTTC.

V is TRBV21-1 and J is TRBJ2-7; the D call TRBD1 from the table was never checked on the DNA. TRBV21-1 is recorded as a pseudogene. The CDR3 length is 14 residues. The CDR3 region is CASSKVAGNYEQYF. CDR3 sequence (DNA): TGTGCCAGCAGCAAGGTCGCAGGGAACTACGAGCAGTACTTC.

V is TRBV5-4 and J is TRBJ2-1; 8 positions match TRBD1. Germline-derived CDR1 and CDR2 are SGHNT and YYREEE (reference sequence). The ends lost 5 bases at V and 4 bases at J; junction bases unmatched: 5. The CDR3 is made up of 14 amino acids. The DNA for the CDR3 is TGTGCCAGCAGTCACCGACAGGGGTACAATGAGCAGTTCTTC. Its translation is CASSHRQGYNEQFF.

The genes are TRBV6-4 and TRBJ1-2, with TRBD1 matching 7 bases. Germline-derived CDR1 and CDR2 are MRHNA and SNTAGT. The CDR3 is made up of 12 amino acids. V gave up 9 bases and J gave up 4 bases; unmatched junction bases: 5. CDR3 DNA sequence: TGTGCCAGACCCTCAGGGGGCTATGGCTACACCTTC. This codes for CARPSGGYGYTF.

This chain uses TRBV19 with TRBJ2-1, with 16 bases identical to TRBD2. The germline gives CDR1 LNHDA, CDR2 SQIVND (reference sequence). The CDR3 runs 18 residues. J was trimmed by 2 bases and V by 5 bases; bases with no gene match: 6. CDR3 protein: CASSPPGLAGGPYNEQFF. The CDR3 region has the DNA TGTGCCAGTAGTCCCCCGGGACTAGCGGGAGGGCCCTACAATGAGCAGTTCTTC.

The chain recombines TRBV27 with TRBJ1-2; tentative D call: TRBD1 (6 bases). Trimming took 2 bases from V and 7 from J, leaving 20 bases between them. In germline, CDR1 is MNHEY, CDR2 SMNVEV (reference sequence). The CDR3 runs 16 residues. The CDR3, as DNA: TGTGCCAGCAGTTTACTTTCCCGGGTCAGGGGCGGTGGCTACACCTTC. It encodes CASSLLSRVRGGGYTF.

The chain is built from TRBV6-1 and TRBJ1-2, with D unclear. CDR1 and CDR2 from the germline V gene are MNHNS and SASEGT. The CDR3 contains 14 residues. Trimming pared 3 bases from V and 4 bases from J, leaving 12 bases between. CDR3 in DNA: TGTGCCAGCAGTGAGTTGCGGACGGCCTATGGCTACACCTTC. It encodes CASSELRTAYGYTF.

Notes on this clone: One end of the junction varies from germline; a read error may be responsible. This sequence joins TRBV5-6 and TRBJ1-5; D is possibly TRBD1 (5 bases). The length of the CDR3 is 13 residues. Germline V gene lookup returns CDR1 SGHDT and CDR2 YYEEEE. The DNA of the CDR3 is TGTGCCAGCAGTCTGGGGCTGCATCAGCCCCGGCATTTT. As protein: CASSLGLHQPRHF.

The chain joins TRBV11-2 to TRBJ1-3, with D hard to call. The length of the CDR3 is 14 residues. The germline V and J ends were trimmed by 8 bases and 4 bases, with 15 bases remaining between them. CDR1 is SGHAT and CDR2 is FQNNGV in the germline V gene. The CDR3 DNA reads as TGTGCCAGCGGACCAGGATTAGAAGGAAACACCATATATTTT. Its translation is CASGPGLEGNTIYF.

This chain joins TRBV2 and TRBJ2-7; D is unresolved. V gave up 6 bases and J gave up 7 bases, with 10 bases separating them. The CDR3 loop spans 11 amino acids. CDR1 and CDR2 (germline): SNHLY, FYNNEI. This CDR3 reads CASSAGWEQYF. The CDR3 DNA sequence: TGTGCCAGCAGCGCCGGTTGGGAGCAGTACTTC.

In this sample, this clone turned up once. The rearrangement uses TRBV6-5 and TRBJ2-7; possibly TRBD1 for D (5 bases). V was cut by 1 base and J by 12 bases, with 13 bases left in between. This CDR3 has 12 residues. Germline values: CDR1 MNHEY, CDR2 SVGAGI. CDR3 residues: CASSYLGDILYF. In DNA, the CDR3 is TGTGCCAGCAGTTACTTAGGGGATATTCTGTACTTC.

This chain links TRBV6-4 with TRBJ2-1; 8 bases are a match to TRBD2. CDR1 is MRHNA, CDR2 SNTAGT, per germline. The CDR3 totals 15 residues. Losses at the gene ends were 5 bases for V and 6 bases for J; bases not matched to a gene: 9. CDR3 residues: CASSPLRGGVNEQFF. The CDR3, as DNA: TGTGCCAGCAGTCCCCTACGGGGGGGCGTCAATGAGCAGTTCTTC.

The rearrangement uses TRBV2 and TRBJ2-5; D might be TRBD1 (5 bases). Trimming left V 5 bases short and J 7 bases short, with 11 bases between. Germline assignment: CDR1 SNHLY and CDR2 FYNNEI. This CDR3 is 12 amino acids long. CDR3 in amino acids: CASSPGLPTQYF. The DNA of the CDR3 is TGTGCCAGCAGTCCAGGGTTACCGACCCAGTACTTC. The full variable domain, with the rest looked up from reference TRBV2 and TRBJ2-5, is EPEVTQTPSHQVTQMGQEVILRCVPISNHLYFYWYRQILGQKVEFLVSFYNNEISEKSEIFDDQFSVERPDGSNFTLKIRSTKLEDSAMYFCASSPGLPTQYFGPGTRLLVL.

About this clone itself: One end of the junction fails to match germline, which may point to a read error. The chain couples TRBV7-2 to TRBJ2-2, with D maybe TRBD2 (6 bases). CDR1 and CDR2 (germline): SGHTA, FQGNSA. The CDR3 is 15 residues long. In DNA form, the CDR3 reads TGTGCCAGCAGCTTAGCGCTAGCGAATACCGGGGAGCTGTTTTTT. Protein: CASSLALANTGELFF.

The CDR3 loop is CASSLTQRGTEAFF. The CDR3 region has the DNA TGTGCCAGCAGCTTAACACAAAGGGGGACTGAAGCTTTCTTT. V and J are TRBV7-2 and TRBJ1-1, with TRBD1 as a possible D gene (6 bases). The CDR3 sequence is 14 residues long. Germline CDR1 SGHTA, CDR2 FQGNSA. V gave up 2 bases and J gave up 5 bases, with 12 bases separating them.

The chain links TRBV2 to TRBJ1-2; D not resolved. The germline V and J ends were trimmed by 6 bases and 2 bases, with 10 bases remaining between them. The CDR3 has 13 amino acids. From germline, CDR1 is SNHLY and CDR2 FYNNEI. CDR3 DNA: TGTGCCAGCAGCGACGGATCCAACTATGGCTACACCTTC. Translation gives CASSDGSNYGYTF.

The V and J genes are TRBV2 and TRBJ1-6; D might be TRBD1 (5 bases). The ends were cut back, 0 bases at V and 4 bases at J, with 10 bases in the middle. In germline, CDR1 is SNHLY, CDR2 FYNNEI. The CDR3 is made up of 16 amino acids. CDR3 DNA: TGTGCCAGCAGTGAAGCGCTGGGGGGGTATAATTCACCCCTCCACTTT. Its protein is CASSEALGGYNSPLHF.

The gene calls are TRBV7-2 and TRBJ2-7; D is uncertain. Trimming took off 1 base at V and 2 bases at J, with 12 bases between the two ends. Germline V lookup: CDR1 SGHTA, CDR2 FQGNSA. This CDR3 has 15 amino acids. CDR3 coding DNA: TGTGCCAGCAGCTTAGGACCAGCGCTTACCTACGAGCAGTACTTC. Encoded protein: CASSLGPALTYEQYF. The whole variable domain, filled in from reference TRBV7-2 and TRBJ2-7, reads GAGVSQSPSNKVTEKGKDVELRCDPISGHTALYWYRQSLGQGLEFLIYFQGNSAPDKSGLPSDRFSAERTGGSVSTLTIQRTQQEDSAVYLCASSLGPALTYEQYFGPGTRLTVT.

This chain connects TRBV9 to TRBJ1-2; D gene unclear. Trimming stripped 4 bases from V and 3 bases from J, with 13 bases between. The CDR3 is made up of 14 amino acids. CDR1 is SGDLS, CDR2 YYNGEE, per germline. CDR3 loop: CASSRASDHYGYTF. Written as DNA, the CDR3 is TGTGCCAGCAGCCGGGCCAGTGACCACTATGGCTACACCTTC.